This TCR beta chain was found in a study of blood T cell repertoires in COVID-19. This CDR3 is 13 amino acids long. V was shortened by 6 bases and J by 3 bases, with 8 bases between the two germline ends. Germline V gene lookup returns CDR1 MNHEY and CDR2 SVGEGT. Original analysis: Amplification of reference gene primers provided the estimated nucleated cell counts. The data were produced by immunoSEQ multiplex PCR, yet TCRdb's version contains in-frame clones alone and is incomplete. That table supplies the V and J calls and clone size; D and trimming were determined from the DNA. This sample has tens of thousands of clones, with about 85% found just once.

This chain uses TRBV6-2 or TRBV6-3 with TRBJ2-2; D is ambiguous. This receptor was obtained from a woman between 70 and 85 years old with acute or convalescent COVID-19. Sequenced input: peripheral blood. DNA for the CDR3: TGTGCCAGCAGCCGCGACTACACCGGGGAGCTGTTTTTT. Translation gives CASSRDYTGELFF.